These T cell receptor beta chains were read from a single sample in a study of blood T cell repertoires in COVID-19. TCRdb's copy holds only in-frame clones and misses some; the assay was immunoSEQ multiplex PCR. Among 56,000 or so clones listed, 80% to 95% were seen once. Source material: peripheral blood. The receptors derive from a man between 45 and 60 years old with active COVID-19. The CDR3 runs from the conserved cysteine through the conserved F or W. D genes are given only for firm matches. The size of a clone is reported for some rows only, either as once, few or many, or as a class for expanded clones.

size: NA
V: TRBV19
D: NA
J: TRBJ1-1
length: 14
CDR3: CASSIGGSSTEAFF
DNA: TGTGCCAGTAGTATTGGGGGCAGCTCCACTGAAGCTTTCTTT

size: NA
V: TRBV11-2
D: TRBD1
J: TRBJ2-1
length: 18
CDR3: CASSLKASGTALNNEQFF
DNA: TGTGCCAGCAGCCTAAAAGCCAGTGGGACAGCACTTAACAATGAGCAGTTCTTC

size: NA
V: TRBV9
D: NA
J: TRBJ2-7
length: 14
CDR3: CASSVHRVPNEQYF
DNA: TGTGCCAGCAGCGTACACAGGGTGCCCAACGAGCAGTACTTC

size: once
V: TRBV4-1
D: NA
J: TRBJ1-2
length: 13
CDR3: CASSQVYNYGYTF
DNA: TGCGCCAGCAGCCAAGTCTATAACTATGGCTACACCTTC

size: NA
V: TRBV7-2
D: TRBD1
J: TRBJ2-5
length: 14
CDR3: CASSRTGGGETQYF
DNA: TGTGCCAGCAGCCGGACAGGGGGGGGAGAGACCCAGTACTTC

size: NA
V: TRBV4-1
D: NA
J: TRBJ2-3
length: 17
CDR3: CASSQEEQGVTTDTQYF
DNA: TGCGCCAGCAGCCAAGAGGAGCAGGGTGTGACAACAGATACGCAGTATTTT

size: NA
V: TRBV27
D: TRBD2
J: TRBJ2-3
length: 12
CDR3: CASTPREGSQYF
DNA: TGTGCCAGCACCCCCCGGGAGGGTTCGCAGTATTTT

size: NA
V: TRBV19
D: NA
J: TRBJ1-2
length: 12
CDR3: CASTRGNGGYTF
DNA: TGTGCCAGTACCCGAGGGAACGGCGGCTACACCTTC

size: NA
V: TRBV6-9
D: NA
J: TRBJ1-5
length: 19
CDR3: CASRWPRQAANYYNQPQHF
DNA: TGTGCCAGCCGGTGGCCCCGACAGGCCGCCAATTACTACAATCAGCCCCAGCATTTT

size: NA
V: TRBV19
D: NA
J: TRBJ2-2
length: 12
CDR3: CASRRVGWELFF
DNA: TGTGCCAGTAGACGGGTCGGGTGGGAGCTGTTTTTT

size: once
V: TRBV20-1
D: NA
J: TRBJ1-2
length: 11
CDR3: CSARDLYGYTF
DNA: TGCAGTGCTAGAGATCTCTATGGCTACACCTTC

size: NA
V: TRBV6-5
D: TRBD2
J: TRBJ2-3
length: 14
CDR3: CASSPRESTDTQYF
DNA: TGTGCCAGCAGCCCGCGGGAGAGCACAGATACGCAGTATTTT

size: NA
V: TRBV10-2
D: NA
J: TRBJ2-2
length: 13
CDR3: CASSERDTGELFF
DNA: TGCGCCAGCAGTGAGCGGGACACCGGGGAGCTGTTTTTT

size: NA
V: TRBV28
D: TRBD1
J: TRBJ1-5
length: 15
CDR3: CASRPRTGVSQPQHF
DNA: TGTGCCAGCAGGCCCCGGACAGGGGTGAGTCAGCCCCAGCATTTT

size: once
V: TRBV18
D: TRBD2
J: TRBJ2-7
length: 14
CDR3: CASSRGGLSYEQYF
DNA: TGTGCCAGCTCGCGGGGGGGACTCTCCTACGAGCAGTACTTC

size: NA
V: TRBV7-2
D: NA
J: TRBJ2-3
length: 14
CDR3: CAGVGGRNTDTQYF
DNA: TGTGCCGGGGTGGGGGGACGAAATACAGATACGCAGTATTTT

size: NA
V: TRBV18
D: NA
J: TRBJ2-5
length: 16
CDR3: CASSLLTQLDQETQYF
DNA: TGTGCCAGCTCACTCCTGACACAGTTGGACCAAGAGACCCAGTACTTC

size: NA
V: TRBV6-1
D: TRBD1
J: TRBJ1-5
length: 15
CDR3: CASSEQEGGRQPQHF
DNA: TGTGCCAGCAGTGAACAGGAAGGGGGCCGTCAGCCCCAGCATTTT

size: once
V: TRBV5-5
D: TRBD1
J: TRBJ2-1
length: 16
CDR3: CASSLRGRQGASEQFF
DNA: TGTGCCAGCAGCTTGCGCGGGCGGCAGGGGGCAAGTGAGCAGTTCTTC

size: NA
V: TRBV4-3
D: TRBD2
J: TRBJ2-3
length: 21
CDR3: CARFSSSGGPEDTTSTDTQYF
DNA: TGCGCCAGGTTCTCCTCTAGCGGGGGCCCCGAGGACACTACTAGCACAGATACGCAGTATTTT

size: NA
V: TRBV24-1
D: NA
J: TRBJ2-3
length: 13
CDR3: CATSQRGRDTQYF
DNA: TGTGCCACCAGTCAAAGGGGGAGAGATACGCAGTATTTT

size: NA
V: TRBV28
D: NA
J: TRBJ1-1
length: 12
CDR3: CASTEMNTEAFF
DNA: TGTGCCAGCACAGAAATGAACACTGAAGCTTTCTTT

size: NA
V: TRBV6-2/TRBV6-3
D: TRBD1
J: TRBJ2-7
length: 14
CDR3: CASSYGQGGYEQYF
DNA: TGTGCCAGCAGTTACGGACAGGGAGGCTACGAGCAGTACTTC

size: NA
V: TRBV28
D: TRBD1
J: TRBJ1-6
length: 15
CDR3: CASRRSGTAGSPLHF
DNA: TGTGCCAGCAGACGCTCCGGGACAGCTGGGTCACCCCTCCACTTT

size: few
V: TRBV6-5
D: NA
J: TRBJ2-2
length: 15
CDR3: CASSLVQGRPGELFF
DNA: TGTGCCAGCAGTCTTGTCCAGGGGCGGCCCGGGGAGCTGTTTTTT

size: NA
V: TRBV11-2
D: TRBD2
J: TRBJ2-2
length: 16
CDR3: CASSFGLRGRAGELFF
DNA: TGTGCCAGCAGCTTCGGCCTCCGCGGGAGGGCCGGGGAGCTGTTTTTT

size: NA
V: TRBV5-4
D: TRBD2
J: TRBJ2-3
length: 15
CDR3: CASSGVAGGRDTQYF
DNA: TGTGCCAGCAGCGGGGTAGCGGGGGGGCGGGATACGCAGTATTTT

size: NA
V: TRBV6-5
D: NA
J: TRBJ1-1
length: 11
CDR3: CASIMNTEAFF
DNA: TGTGCCAGCATTATGAACACTGAAGCTTTCTTT

size: NA
V: TRBV9
D: TRBD1
J: TRBJ2-1
length: 14
CDR3: CASSVVTQGNEQFF
DNA: TGTGCCAGCAGCGTAGTAACACAGGGGAATGAGCAGTTCTTC

size: NA
V: TRBV2
D: NA
J: TRBJ2-3
length: 14
CDR3: CASSDGLITDTQYF
DNA: TGTGCCAGCAGTGACGGACTGATCACAGATACGCAGTATTTT

size: NA
V: TRBV7-2
D: NA
J: TRBJ1-2
length: 12
CDR3: CASSHEQYGYTF
DNA: TGTGCCAGCAGCCACGAACAATATGGCTACACCTTC

size: NA
V: TRBV27
D: TRBD1
J: TRBJ1-1
length: 16
CDR3: CASSLEGRGRLFPAFF
DNA: TGTGCCAGCAGTTTAGAGGGCAGGGGGCGCTTGTTTCCGGCTTTCTTT

size: NA
V: TRBV7-2
D: TRBD1
J: TRBJ1-1
length: 14
CDR3: CASSLNRGFTEAFF
DNA: TGTGCCAGCAGCTTAAACAGGGGGTTCACTGAAGCTTTCTTT

size: NA
V: TRBV18
D: NA
J: TRBJ1-1
length: 14
CDR3: CATSSGLGNTEAFF
DNA: TGTGCCACCTCCTCGGGTCTGGGGAACACTGAAGCTTTCTTT

size: NA
V: TRBV2
D: NA
J: TRBJ1-6
length: 15
CDR3: CASREDRWGNSPLHF
DNA: TGTGCCAGCAGGGAAGACCGATGGGGCAATTCACCCCTCCACTTT

size: NA
V: TRBV6-5
D: TRBD2
J: TRBJ2-3
length: 14
CDR3: CASKGLVITDTQYF
DNA: TGTGCCAGCAAGGGACTAGTGATCACAGATACGCAGTATTTT

size: NA
V: TRBV9
D: NA
J: TRBJ2-5
length: 13
CDR3: CASSGVGQETQYF
DNA: TGTGCCAGTAGCGGAGTTGGCCAAGAGACCCAGTACTTC

size: NA
V: TRBV21-1
D: NA
J: TRBJ1-1
length: 14
CDR3: CAGLKREGNTEAFF
DNA: TGTGCCGGCCTAAAAAGGGAGGGGAACACTGAAGCTTTCTTT

size: NA
V: TRBV27
D: TRBD1
J: TRBJ2-2
length: 15
CDR3: CASSFQGAGTGELFF
DNA: TGTGCCAGCAGTTTCCAGGGGGCTGGCACCGGGGAGCTGTTTTTT

size: NA
V: TRBV3-1/TRBV3-2
D: NA
J: TRBJ1-2
length: 16
CDR3: CASSHRYRERSYGYTF
DNA: TGTGCCAGCAGCCATCGCTACAGGGAAAGAAGCTATGGCTACACCTTC

size: NA
V: TRBV29-1
D: TRBD2
J: TRBJ2-1
length: 13
CDR3: CSVEDSGSYEQFF
DNA: TGCAGCGTTGAAGACAGCGGGAGTTATGAGCAGTTCTTC

size: NA
V: TRBV28
D: NA
J: TRBJ1-6
length: 13
CDR3: CASSLVKSQSLHF
DNA: TGTGCCAGCTCCCTCGTTAAGTCTCAGTCCCTCCACTTT

size: NA
V: TRBV5-1
D: TRBD2
J: TRBJ2-1
length: 15
CDR3: CASTLTSGSTNEQFF
DNA: TGCGCCAGCACCTTGACTAGCGGGAGTACGAATGAGCAGTTCTTC

size: NA
V: TRBV7-9
D: NA
J: TRBJ2-1
length: 15
CDR3: CASSLGQATYNEQFF
DNA: TGTGCCAGCAGCTTAGGGCAGGCCACCTACAATGAGCAGTTCTTC

size: once
V: TRBV11-3
D: NA
J: TRBJ1-3
length: 13
CDR3: CASSSGQGNTIYF
DNA: TGTGCCAGCAGCTCAGGACAGGGAAACACCATATATTTT

size: NA
V: TRBV29-1
D: NA
J: TRBJ1-2
length: 14
CDR3: CSAPGLREGYGYTF
DNA: TGCAGCGCCCCGGGACTCCGGGAGGGATATGGCTACACCTTC

size: NA
V: TRBV4-1
D: NA
J: TRBJ2-4
length: 14
CDR3: CASSQVFPKNIQYF
DNA: TGCGCCAGCAGCCAAGTATTCCCCAAAAACATTCAGTACTTC

size: NA
V: TRBV7-2
D: TRBD2
J: TRBJ2-5
length: 13
CDR3: CASSRRREGTQYF
DNA: TGTGCCAGCAGCCGAAGGCGGGAGGGGACCCAGTACTTC

size: NA
V: TRBV25-1
D: NA
J: TRBJ2-3
length: 17
CDR3: CASSEGYRVGWTDTQYF
DNA: TGTGCCAGCAGTGAGGGTTACAGGGTTGGCTGGACAGATACGCAGTATTTT

size: NA
V: TRBV5-4
D: TRBD1
J: TRBJ2-3
length: 15
CDR3: CASSLGGQGTDTQYF
DNA: TGTGCCAGCAGCTTGGGTGGACAGGGCACAGATACGCAGTATTTT

size: NA
V: TRBV6-6
D: TRBD1
J: TRBJ2-2
length: 16
CDR3: CASSYLGQGRTGELFF
DNA: TGTGCCAGCAGTTACTTGGGACAGGGAAGAACCGGGGAGCTGTTTTTT

size: NA
V: TRBV19
D: NA
J: TRBJ1-5
length: 14
CDR3: CASNDRGLHQPQHF
DNA: TGTGCCAGTAATGATCGCGGGTTGCATCAGCCCCAGCATTTT

size: NA
V: TRBV7-9
D: NA
J: TRBJ2-1
length: 12
CDR3: CASSRGENEQFF
DNA: TGTGCCAGCAGCCGCGGGGAGAATGAGCAGTTCTTC

size: few
V: TRBV30
D: NA
J: TRBJ1-3
length: 10
CDR3: CAWSRNTIYF
DNA: TGTGCCTGGAGCAGAAACACCATATATTTT